The clone carrying this T cell receptor beta chain was found many times. Its specificity is not known. The source of the sample is a study of early T cells in non-severe SARS-CoV-2 infection. About the study: Unpaired chains resulted from sequencing bulk RNA of unsorted whole blood. General study results and limits: VDJdb matching skewed toward anti-spike CD8 responses, missing private and CD4 specificities.

Unique molecular identifier tags were affixed to discrete cDNA molecules. TCRdb recomputed calls from the 5' RACE reads with MiXCR, one row per CDR3 protein. The data contain about 80,000 distinct CDR3 sequences, roughly an eighth of them seen just once; the ten biggest clones take up 15% to 17%. Sequenced material: whole blood, taken at baseline. The source of this sequence is an adult who was a healthcare worker with PCR-confirmed SARS-CoV-2 infection or an uninfected control (not recorded which). The donor label of this sample is uncertain.

CDR3: CSVFSAKTSYEQYF. DNA of the CDR3: TGCAGTGTCTTTAGCGCGAAGACCTCCTACGAGCAGTACTTC. The chain is built from TRBV20-1 and TRBJ2-7; D is possibly TRBD2 (5 bases). The CDR3 loop spans 14 amino acids. Trimming left V 7 bases short and J 0 bases short, with 16 bases between. The germline V gene encodes CDR1 DFQATT and CDR2 SNEGSKA (reference sequence).